This T cell receptor beta chain was found in a study of graft-versus-host responses after intestinal transplantation (dated by TCRdb to the early 2020s). Regarding the complete study: The transplants that recipients got were multivisceral, liver-intestinal, or isolated intestinal. Every recipient was given anti-thymocyte globulin induction, then maintenance tacrolimus and steroids for about three years. After intestinal transplantation, graft-versus-host and host-versus-graft alloreactive T cell clones in the graft, circulation and bone marrow were tracked using bulk TCR-beta CDR3 sequencing. Alloreactive clones were identified by sequencing pre-transplant mixed lymphocyte reaction products and comparing these products with unstimulated pre-transplant donor and recipient T cells. Of the approximately 24 intestinal transplant recipients enrolled in the cohort, one of whom was a retransplant, a few patients without pretransplant specimens were excluded. Donor T cell macrochimerism was defined as a peak of at least 4% donor T cells among recipient peripheral blood mononuclear cells. Rather than going through the commercial service, samples from three later patients were sequenced in-house on an Illumina MiSeq and processed with MiXCR.

The germline V gene gives CDR1 as SGHVS and CDR2 as FQNEAQ. V and J are truncated by 5 bases and 0 bases respectively, leaving an intervening sequence of 20 bases. Its CDR3 holds 17 amino acids, cysteine through phenylalanine. The entry retains the CDR3 DNA only, 51 bases that are in frame from base 1. General study outcomes and caveats: Early after transplant, declines in HvG clones were associated with peak levels of circulating GvH clones. High GvH to HvG T cell clonal ratios were observed in the allografts of patients with donor T cell macrochimerism. GvH clones turned up in recipient bone marrow, with some appearing earlier in ileal mucosa or blood, a pattern consistent with an intestinal mucosal origin. Conclusions were limited by the relatively low number and heterogeneity of intestinal transplant patients.

The library was produced with the immunoSEQ multiplex PCR assay. In most patients, genomic DNA was isolated using the Qiagen DNeasy Blood and Tissue Kit and sent frozen to Adaptive Biotechnologies for TCR sequencing. High-throughput TCR-beta CDR3 sequencing of genomic DNA from most patients was performed by Adaptive Biotechnologies. The published analysis was carried out like this. TCR sequencing data were retrieved from Adaptive's ImmunoSEQ software for 18 patients, whereas three other patients were processed with MiXCR and VDJtools. CD4 versus CD8 sorting errors were corrected by removing sequences found in both subsets at a frequency ratio below 5:1. CDR3 nucleotide sequences shared between donor and recipient were removed because their origin could not be assigned. To be classed as alloreactive, a clone needed at least 2-fold expansion over unstimulated cells and a minimum CFSE-low frequency of 0.002% (template counts) or 0.001% (read counts). A clone was considered mappable if detected in the sequenced pre-transplant spleen, lymph node, or MLR CFSE-low populations of the donor or recipient. Cumulative frequency of alloreactive clones was calculated as a percentage of all sequences weighted by copy number. TCRdb provides this immuneACCESS table in a form limited to in-frame rearrangements. Some clones are lacking; in checked studies, under half of them reflect an unresolved V gene, and why the rest are absent is not known. The DNA was the basis for D and trimming; V, J and clone size are from that table. Present in this sample are tens of thousands of clones, roughly 90% of which were seen just once. The top ten clonotypes cover 0.5% of the sample.

What the time point label conveys for this sample: cells obtained before transplantation from donor or recipient. CD3+CD4+ and CD3+CD8+ populations were FACS-sorted from unstimulated pre-transplant donor and recipient cells taken from spleen or lymph nodes. Details on this clone: Its antigen remains unidentified. Per-base qualities were not stored, and no clone one base away is much larger.

The material was unstimulated CD8+ T cells sorted from spleen or lymph node cells, obtained before intestinal transplant. This receptor was obtained from a human donor who received an intestinal transplant. The chain uses TRBV7-8 and TRBJ2-7; TRBD1 might be the D gene, on 6 matching bases. The sequence in DNA is TGTGCCAGCAGCCAGCCCCCGACAGGCCAAAGCTCCTACGAGCAGTACTTC. Its amino acids are CASSQPPTGQSSYEQYF.